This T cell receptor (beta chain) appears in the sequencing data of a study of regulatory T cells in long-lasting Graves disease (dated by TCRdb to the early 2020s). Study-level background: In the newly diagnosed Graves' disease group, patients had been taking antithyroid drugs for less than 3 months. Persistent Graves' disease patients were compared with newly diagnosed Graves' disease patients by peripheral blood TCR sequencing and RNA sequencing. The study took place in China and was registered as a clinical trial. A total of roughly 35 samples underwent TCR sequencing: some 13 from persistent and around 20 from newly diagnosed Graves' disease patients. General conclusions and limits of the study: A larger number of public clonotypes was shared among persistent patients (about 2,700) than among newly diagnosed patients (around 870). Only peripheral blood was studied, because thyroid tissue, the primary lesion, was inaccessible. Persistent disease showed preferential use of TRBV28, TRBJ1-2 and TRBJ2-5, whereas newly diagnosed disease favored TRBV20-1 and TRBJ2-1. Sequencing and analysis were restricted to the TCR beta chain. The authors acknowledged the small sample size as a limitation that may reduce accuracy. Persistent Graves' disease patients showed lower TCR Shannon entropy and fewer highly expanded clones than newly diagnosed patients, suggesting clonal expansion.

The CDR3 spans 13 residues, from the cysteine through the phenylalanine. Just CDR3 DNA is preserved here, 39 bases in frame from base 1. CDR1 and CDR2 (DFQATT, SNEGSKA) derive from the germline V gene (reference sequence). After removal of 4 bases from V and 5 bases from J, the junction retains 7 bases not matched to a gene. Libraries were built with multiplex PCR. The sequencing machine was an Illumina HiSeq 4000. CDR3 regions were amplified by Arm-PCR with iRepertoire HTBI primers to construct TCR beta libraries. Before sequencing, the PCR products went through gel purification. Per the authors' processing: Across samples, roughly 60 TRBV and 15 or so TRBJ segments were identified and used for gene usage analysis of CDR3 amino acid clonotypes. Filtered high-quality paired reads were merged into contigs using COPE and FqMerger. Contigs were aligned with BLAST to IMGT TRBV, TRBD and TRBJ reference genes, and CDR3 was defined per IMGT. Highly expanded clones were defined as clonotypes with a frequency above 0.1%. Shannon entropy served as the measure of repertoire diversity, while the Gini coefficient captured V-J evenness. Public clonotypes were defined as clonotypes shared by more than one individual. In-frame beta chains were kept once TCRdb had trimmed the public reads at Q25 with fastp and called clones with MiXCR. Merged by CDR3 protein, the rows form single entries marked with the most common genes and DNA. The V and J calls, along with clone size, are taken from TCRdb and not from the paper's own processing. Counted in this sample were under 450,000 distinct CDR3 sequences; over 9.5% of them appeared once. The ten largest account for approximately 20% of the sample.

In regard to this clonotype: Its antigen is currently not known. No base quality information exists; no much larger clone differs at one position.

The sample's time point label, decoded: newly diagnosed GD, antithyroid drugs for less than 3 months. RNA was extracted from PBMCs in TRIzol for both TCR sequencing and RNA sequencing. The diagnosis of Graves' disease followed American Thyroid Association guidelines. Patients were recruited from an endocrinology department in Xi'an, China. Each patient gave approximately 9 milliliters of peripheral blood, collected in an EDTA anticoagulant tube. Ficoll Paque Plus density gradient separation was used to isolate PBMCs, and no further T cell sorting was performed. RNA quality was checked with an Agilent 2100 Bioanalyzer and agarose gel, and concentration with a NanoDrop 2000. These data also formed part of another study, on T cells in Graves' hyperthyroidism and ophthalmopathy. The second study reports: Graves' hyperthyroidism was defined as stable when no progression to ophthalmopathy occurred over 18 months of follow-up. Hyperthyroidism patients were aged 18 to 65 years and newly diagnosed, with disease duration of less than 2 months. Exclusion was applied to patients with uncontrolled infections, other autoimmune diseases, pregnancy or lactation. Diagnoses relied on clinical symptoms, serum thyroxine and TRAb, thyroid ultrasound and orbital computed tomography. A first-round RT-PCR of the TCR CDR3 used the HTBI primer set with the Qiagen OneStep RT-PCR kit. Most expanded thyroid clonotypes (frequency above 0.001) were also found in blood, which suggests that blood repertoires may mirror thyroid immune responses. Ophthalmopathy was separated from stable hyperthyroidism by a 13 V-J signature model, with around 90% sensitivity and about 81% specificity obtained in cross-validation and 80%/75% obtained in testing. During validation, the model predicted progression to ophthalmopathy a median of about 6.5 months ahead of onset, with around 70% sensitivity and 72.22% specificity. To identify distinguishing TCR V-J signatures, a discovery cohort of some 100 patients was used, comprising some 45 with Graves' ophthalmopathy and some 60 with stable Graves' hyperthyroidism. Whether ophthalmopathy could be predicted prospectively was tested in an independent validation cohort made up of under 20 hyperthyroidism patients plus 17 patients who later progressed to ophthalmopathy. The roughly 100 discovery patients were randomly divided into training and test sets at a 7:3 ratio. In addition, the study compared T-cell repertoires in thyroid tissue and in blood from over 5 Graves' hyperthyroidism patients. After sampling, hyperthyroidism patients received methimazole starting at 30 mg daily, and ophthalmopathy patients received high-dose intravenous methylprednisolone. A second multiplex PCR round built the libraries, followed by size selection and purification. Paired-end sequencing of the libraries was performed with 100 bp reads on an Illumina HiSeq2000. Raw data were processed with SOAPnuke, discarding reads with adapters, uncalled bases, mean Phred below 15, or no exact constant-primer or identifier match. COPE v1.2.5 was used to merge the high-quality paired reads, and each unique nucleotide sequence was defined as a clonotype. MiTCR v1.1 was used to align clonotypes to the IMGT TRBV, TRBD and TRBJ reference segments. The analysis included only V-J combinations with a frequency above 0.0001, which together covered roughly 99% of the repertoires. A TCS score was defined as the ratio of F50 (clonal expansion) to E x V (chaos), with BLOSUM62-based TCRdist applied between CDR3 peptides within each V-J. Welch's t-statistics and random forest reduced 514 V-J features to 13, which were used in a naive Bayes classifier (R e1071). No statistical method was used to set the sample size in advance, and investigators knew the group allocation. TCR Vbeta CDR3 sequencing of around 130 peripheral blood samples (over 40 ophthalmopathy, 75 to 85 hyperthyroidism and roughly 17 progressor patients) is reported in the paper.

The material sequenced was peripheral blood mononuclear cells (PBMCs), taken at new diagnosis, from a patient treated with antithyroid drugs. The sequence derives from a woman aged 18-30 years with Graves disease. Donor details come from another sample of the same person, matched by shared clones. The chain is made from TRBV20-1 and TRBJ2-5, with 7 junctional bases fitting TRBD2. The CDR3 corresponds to CSAMAGVRETQYF. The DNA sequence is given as TGCAGTGCTATGGCGGGAGTGAGGGAGACCCAGTACTTC.